In its sample, the clone carrying this T cell receptor beta chain was seen once. Its antigen is not known. Extracted RNA was reverse transcribed, and the resulting cDNA served as sequencing template. Libraries were prepared by immunoSEQ multiplex PCR; TCRdb keeps only in-frame clonotypes and omits some of them. The sample contains about 42,000 clones, about three fifths of which appear only once. This CDR3 has 13 amino acids. Unmatched junction bases numbered 9, after V lost 9 bases and J lost 5 bases. Germline V CDR1 and CDR2: LGHNA, YSLEER. Treatment noted: oral pan-JAK inhibitor, 5-10 mg twice daily. Lesional scalp punch biopsies and peripheral blood were collected from alopecia areata patients. The data were taken from a study of CD8+ T cells in alopecia areata. Across the study: The percentage of affected scalp area served as the score of severity for treated patients.

General observations from the study: Clonality in lesional scalp, especially alopecia totalis/universalis, exceeded that of normal scalp.

The sequenced sample was CD8+ T cells sorted from blood, obtained at week 4, from a patient treated with tofacitinib. This clonotype was sampled from a human donor with alopecia areata. The gene calls are TRBV4-3 and TRBJ1-1, with TRBD1 matching over 7 bases. The CDR3 DNA sequence: TGCGCCAGTTCGACAGGGTACTCGACTGAAGCTTTCTTT. Protein sequence: CASSTGYSTEAFF.